Below are 9 T cell receptor beta chains sequenced from a single sample in a study of blood T cell repertoires in COVID-19. Clones were sequenced by immunoSEQ multiplex PCR, and TCRdb holds only the in-frame ones, with some missing. The sample holds 65,000 to 85,000 clones; approximately 81% are singletons and the top ten take over 15%. What was sequenced was peripheral blood. The receptors here all came from a woman aged 55-75 years with acute or convalescent COVID-19.

The V gene is TRBV3-1 (or the pseudogene TRBV3-2), the J gene TRBJ1-2; TRBD1 aligns across 7 bases. With 3 bases clipped from V and 6 bases from J, the junction kept 7 bases outside the gene matches. CDR1 is LGHDT and CDR2 is YNNKEL in the germline V gene (reference sequence). The CDR3 spans 14 residues. CDR3 nucleotide sequence: TGTGCCAGCAGCCACAGGGGGTTGAAGGATGGCTACACCTTC. Amino acids: CASSHRGLKDGYTF.

The V gene is TRBV5-6, the J gene TRBJ2-7; tentatively, D is TRBD1 (6 bases). This CDR3 contains 13 residues. The V gene's germline CDR1 is SGHDT and CDR2 YYEEEE. Trimming took 0 bases from V and 8 from J, leaving 12 bases between them. CDR3 coding DNA: TGTGCCAGCAGCTTGGACGTAACAGGGAAGCAGTACTTC. It specifies CASSLDVTGKQYF. Combining the CDR3 with reference TRBV5-6 and TRBJ2-7 gives the whole variable domain DAGVTQSPTHLIKTRGQQVTLRCSPKSGHDTVSWYQQALGQGPQFIFQYYEEEERQRGNFPDRFSGHQFPNYSSELNVNALLLGDSALYLCASSLDVTGKQYFGPGTRLTVT.

This clone qualifies as medium-sized. The chain combines TRBV5-1 with TRBJ2-7; 7 bases match TRBD1. The J segment lost 1 base and the V segment lost 6 bases, leaving 1 base of the junction unmatched. The length of the CDR3 is 12 residues. Germline CDR1 reads SGHRS; CDR2 reads YFSETQ. CDR3 amino acids: CASTGQSYEQYF. CDR3 in DNA: TGCGCCAGCACGGGACAGTCCTACGAGCAGTACTTC.

Ten or more counts support this clone. This sequence joins TRBV4-1 and TRBJ1-2, with 8 bases that match TRBD1. Germline CDR1 MGHRA, CDR2 YSYEKL. The CDR3 has 15 residues. V lost 1 base to trimming and J lost 4 bases; unmatched junction nucleotides: 5. In DNA form, the CDR3 reads TGCGCCAGCAGCCAAGGACCAGGGGGCGCCTATGGCTACACCTTC. Its protein product is CASSQGPGGAYGYTF.

This sequence joins TRBV11-2 and TRBJ2-5, with 7 bases fitting TRBD2. CDR3 length: 16 residues. Losses at the gene ends were 1 base for V and 2 bases for J; bases not matched to a gene: 7. The germline V gene has CDR1 SGHAT and CDR2 FQNNGV. DNA of the CDR3: TGTGCCAGCAGCTTAGTCGGCGGGGGTTATCAAGAGACCCAGTACTTC. Residues: CASSLVGGGYQETQYF.

This clone turned up a few times. The chain couples TRBV7-9 to TRBJ2-1; D is ambiguous. The CDR3 runs 11 residues. Looked up from germline, CDR1 is SEHNR and CDR2 is FQNEAQ (reference sequence). The germline V and J ends were trimmed by 5 bases and 5 bases, with 4 bases remaining between them. The CDR3 nucleotides are TGTGCCAGCAGCATTAACAATGAGCAGTTCTTC. It yields the protein CASSINNEQFF.

CDR3 loop: CASSFNREETQYF. The DNA of the CDR3 is TGTGCCAGTAGCTTCAACAGAGAAGAGACCCAGTACTTC. The V gene is TRBV19, the J gene TRBJ2-5; D is uncertain. Germline V CDR1 and CDR2: LNHDA, SQIVND (reference sequence). The CDR3 covers 13 residues. Trimming stripped 6 bases from V and 3 bases from J, with 11 bases between.

This clone was seen only once. This chain joins TRBV27 and TRBJ1-6; D is unclear. The V end lost 8 bases, the J end lost 0 bases, and 11 bases lay between the germline ends. In germline, CDR1 is MNHEY, CDR2 SMNVEV (reference sequence). The CDR3 consists of 15 residues. CDR3 DNA: TGTGCCAGCGCCCGTATTAGCTCCTATAATTCACCCCTCCACTTT. This codes for CASARISSYNSPLHF.

This clone was picked up one time. The rearrangement joins TRBV6-1 to TRBJ2-1, with 12 nucleotides matching TRBD2. The CDR3 has 16 residues. The germline V gene has CDR1 MNHNS and CDR2 SASEGT. Trimming cost V 4 bases and J 4 bases; bases outside gene matches: 5. The CDR3 DNA reads as TGTGCCAGCAGTGTATCACTAGCGGGGGGTTACAATGAGCAGTTCTTC. Encoded protein: CASSVSLAGGYNEQFF.